One sample yielded the 19 T cell receptor beta chains listed below, sequenced in a study of cytomegalovirus exposure and HLA in healthy donors. The PCR was carried out with 60 Vbeta primers and 13 Jbeta primers. Libraries were prepared by immunoSEQ multiplex PCR; TCRdb keeps only in-frame clonotypes and omits some of them. The profile shows some 100,000 clones, approximately 75% of them singletons. What was sequenced was PBMCs. The receptors here all came from a man aged 50-60 years in good health and CMV-seropositive.

J is TRBJ2-3 and V is TRBV7-2; TRBD2 agrees at 10 bases. This CDR3 has 18 residues. Germline-derived CDR1 and CDR2 are SGHTA and FQGNSA. Unmatched junction bases numbered 16, after V lost 5 bases and J lost 5 bases. The CDR3 loop is CASSHGSSGRLWLDTQYF. Written as DNA, the CDR3 is TGTGCCAGCAGCCACGGTTCTAGCGGGAGACTTTGGCTAGATACGCAGTATTTT.

The chain uses TRBV6-5 and TRBJ1-1; TRBD1 aligns across 9 bases. After removal of 4 bases from V and 4 bases from J, the junction contained 10 bases not matched to a gene. Per germline, CDR1 MNHEY and CDR2 SVGAGI. This CDR3 is built from 16 residues. Written as DNA, the CDR3 is TGTGCCAGCAGTTCGAGGGGACAGGGTTCGGGCACTGAAGCTTTCTTT. It encodes CASSSRGQGSGTEAFF.

Worth noting for this clone: Its ends do not fully match the called genes, so a read error is possible. The chain couples TRBV5-4 to TRBJ2-7; D may be TRBD2 (6 bases). The length of the CDR3 is 15 residues. The germline V gene encodes CDR1 SGHNT and CDR2 YYREEE (reference sequence). The CDR3 DNA is TGTGCCAGCAGCTTGGCCGCGGGGCTGTCCTCCGAGCAGTACTTC. It specifies CASSLAAGLSSEQYF.

CDR3 DNA: TGTGCCAGCAGACTTACAGGGGTAGGGCCCCAGCATTTT. It is translated as CASRLTGVGPQHF. This sequence joins TRBV6-1 and TRBJ1-5; 7 bases fit TRBD1. This CDR3 is 13 amino acids long. The germline V gene has CDR1 MNHNS and CDR2 SASEGT. The trim removed 6 bases at V and 9 bases at J, leaving 8 bases unmatched.

V usage is TRBV5-5 and J usage is TRBJ2-1; weak D call: TRBD1 (9 bases). Trimming stripped 4 bases from V and 3 bases from J, with 14 bases between. CDR3 size: 15 residues. Germline CDR1 SGHKS, CDR2 YYEKEE (reference sequence). CDR3 bases: TGTGCCAGCAGCCGGGAGGGACAGGGCTACAATGAGCAGTTCTTC. Its translation is CASSREGQGYNEQFF.

On this clone: Relative to the germline gene, one junction end is altered; a read error may explain this. The chain is built from TRBV7-7 and TRBJ2-7; D may be TRBD1 or TRBD2 (5 bases each). Per the germline V gene, CDR1 is SSHAT and CDR2 is FNYEAQ (reference sequence). The CDR3 spans 15 residues. The CDR3 DNA sequence: TGTGCTAGCAGCTCAGCGGCAGGGCCCTCCTACGAGCAGTACTTC. This gives the protein CASSSAAGPSYEQYF.

This clone was detected only a few times. The chain couples TRBV7-9 to TRBJ2-1; 11 bases fit TRBD1. This CDR3 has 13 residues. Germline V gene data show CDR1 as SEHNR and CDR2 as FQNEAQ (reference sequence). The V gene end was trimmed by 5 bases and the J gene end by 10 bases; junction bases not matched to a gene: 4. The CDR3 is CASSMGQGVEQFF. CDR3 in DNA: TGTGCCAGCAGCATGGGACAGGGGGTCGAGCAGTTCTTC. Filled out from reference TRBV7-9 and TRBJ2-1, the complete variable domain reads DTGVSQNPRHKITKRGQNVTFRCDPISEHNRLYWYRQTLGQGPEFLTYFQNEAQLEKSRLLSDRFSAERPKGSFSTLEIQRTEQGDSAMYLCASSMGQGVEQFFGPGTRLTVL.

The V gene is TRBV6-1, the J gene TRBJ2-1; D might be TRBD2 (5 bases). Germline-derived CDR1 and CDR2 are MNHNS and SASEGT. V was shortened by 2 bases and J by 2 bases, with 7 bases between the two germline ends. The CDR3 has 14 amino acids. CDR3 coding DNA: TGTGCCAGCAGTGAACTAGCCCCCTACAATGAGCAGTTCTTC. Residues: CASSELAPYNEQFF.

The chain has TRBV14 and TRBJ1-4, with a possible D match to TRBD1 (6 bases). Per germline, CDR1 SGHDN and CDR2 FVKESK. V dropped 4 bases and J dropped 8 bases, with 14 bases sitting between them. The CDR3 is 14 amino acids. The CDR3: CASSLRAGDEKLFF. As DNA, the CDR3 is TGTGCCAGCAGCCTAAGGGCAGGGGACGAAAAACTGTTTTTT. Filled out from reference TRBV14 and TRBJ1-4, the complete variable domain reads EAGVTQFPSHSVIEKGQTVTLRCDPISGHDNLYWYRRVMGKEIKFLLHFVKESKQDESGMPNNRFLAERTGGTYSTLKVQPAELEDSGVYFCASSLRAGDEKLFFGSGTQLSVL.

The table lists this clone with a few counts. The V call is TRBV30, the J call TRBJ1-2; no clear D. CDR3 length equals 12 residues. V dropped 1 base and J dropped 5 bases, with 8 bases sitting between them. CDR1 is GTSNPN, CDR2 SVGIG, per germline (reference sequence). The DNA for the CDR3 is TGTGCCTGGAGTGCCCCTCCTTATGGCTACACCTTC. This translates into CAWSAPPYGYTF. The whole variable domain, filled in from reference TRBV30 and TRBJ1-2, reads SQTIHQWPATLVQPVGSPLSLECTVEGTSNPNLYWYRQAAGRGLQLLFYSVGIGQISSEVPQNLSASRPQDRQFILSSKKLLLSDSGFYLCAWSAPPYGYTFGSGTRLTVV.

The rearrangement joins TRBV29-1 to TRBJ2-1, with 7 bases identical to TRBD1. The CDR3 loop spans 13 amino acids. CDR1 is SQVTM, CDR2 ANQGSEA, per germline. V shed 7 bases, J shed 0 bases, and the junction held 3 bases outside the gene matches. CDR3 region: CSGRQGSYNEQFF. The CDR3 bases are TGCAGCGGCAGACAGGGCTCCTACAATGAGCAGTTCTTC.

The gene calls are TRBV2 and TRBJ1-4; D perhaps matches TRBD1 (6 bases). Germline loops: CDR1 SNHLY, CDR2 FYNNEI. The CDR3 loop spans 17 amino acids. The V gene lost 3 bases and the J gene lost 8 bases, with 22 bases spanning the gap. The CDR3: CASSDRILLGAREKLFF. The CDR3 nucleotides read TGTGCCAGCAGTGACCGTATATTATTGGGGGCAAGGGAAAAACTGTTTTTT.

This clone was recorded a few times. V gene TRBV5-1 combines with J gene TRBJ1-2; TRBD1 might be the D (5 bases). Germline V gene sequence: CDR1 SGHRS, CDR2 YFSETQ. The CDR3 is made up of 15 amino acids. V lost 0 bases and J lost 3, with 12 bases in between. The CDR3 reads CASSLGGGIDYGYTF. For the CDR3, the DNA is TGCGCCAGCAGCTTGGGGGGGGGAATAGACTATGGCTACACCTTC.

The rearrangement uses TRBV19 and TRBJ1-1, with TRBD1 identical over 9 bases. CDR1 and CDR2 (germline): LNHDA, SQIVND (reference sequence). This CDR3 is 17 amino acids long. The CDR3 reads CATTVSDRGIMNTEAFF. In DNA form, the CDR3 reads TGTGCAACTACAGTCTCGGACAGGGGAATTATGAACACTGAAGCTTTCTTT.

This rearrangement joins TRBV18 to TRBJ1-2; 8 bases align to TRBD1. J was trimmed by 5 bases and V by 3 bases; bases with no gene match: 8. CDR3 length: 15 amino acids. Germline lookup yields CDR1 KGHSH and CDR2 LQKENI. The CDR3 sequence is CASSPPIGTGYGYTF. In DNA, the CDR3 is TGTGCCAGCTCACCCCCTATTGGGACAGGATATGGCTACACCTTC.

This clone has more than one count but fewer than ten. The CDR3 region is CASSPLSPTDTQYF. The DNA for the CDR3 is TGTGCCAGCAGTCCCCTCAGTCCCACAGATACGCAGTATTTT. The chain employs TRBV6-1 and TRBJ2-3; D ambiguous. The CDR3 loop spans 14 amino acids. V was cut by 5 bases and J by 2 bases, with 11 bases left in between. The germline V gene has CDR1 MNHNS and CDR2 SASEGT.

V gene TRBV5-1 combines with J gene TRBJ2-7, with 7 nucleotides matching TRBD1. The trim removed 4 bases at V and 7 bases at J, leaving 11 bases unmatched. In germline, CDR1 is SGHRS, CDR2 YFSETQ. This CDR3 contains 14 residues. Written as DNA, the CDR3 is TGCGCCAGCAGCCCCGGGACAGAGGGAGAAGAGCAGTACTTC. Protein: CASSPGTEGEEQYF.

The chain uses TRBV18 and TRBJ1-5; TRBD1 matches at 8 bases. The ends lost 4 bases at V and 4 bases at J; junction bases unmatched: 9. Germline CDR1 and CDR2: KGHSH and LQKENI. This CDR3 is 16 amino acids long. CDR3 sequence: CASSLNGQGSNQPQHF. The CDR3 DNA sequence: TGTGCCAGCTCACTCAACGGACAGGGAAGTAATCAGCCCCAGCATTTT.

The chain links TRBV2 to TRBJ1-4; 7 positions agree with TRBD1. Germline V gene lookup returns CDR1 SNHLY and CDR2 FYNNEI. The junction had 7 bases not matched to a gene; V was cut back by 6 bases and J by 6 bases. The CDR3 runs to 14 residues. CDR3 sequence reads: CASSPTGRDEKLFF. The CDR3 nucleotides read TGTGCCAGCAGCCCGACAGGGAGAGATGAAAAACTGTTTTTT.